A single sample is the source of the 29 T cell receptor beta chains below, sequenced in a study of blood T cell repertoires in COVID-19. TCRdb's table, derived via immunoSEQ multiplex PCR, lists solely in-frame clones and lacks some. The sample includes about 230,000 clones, roughly 85% of them seen just once. Sample: peripheral blood. The receptors here all came from a woman aged 18-30 years who had recovered from COVID-19.

This clone came up a few times. Written as DNA, the CDR3 is TGTGCCATCAGTAGAGAAACCTACGAGCAGTACTTC. Translating it yields CAISRETYEQYF. This chain links TRBV10-3 with TRBJ2-7; D gene unclear. Between the trimmed V and J ends, which lost 5 bases and 2 bases, there was a span of 7 bases. Germline CDR1 ENHRY, CDR2 SYGVKD. This CDR3 has 12 amino acids.

The chain combines TRBV6-4 with TRBJ1-1, with D tentatively TRBD1 (5 bases). CDR1 is MRHNA, CDR2 SNTAGT, per germline. This CDR3 has 13 amino acids. V lost 0 bases and J lost 6, with 8 bases in between. The CDR3 is CASSDSWGSEAFF. In DNA, the CDR3 is TGTGCCAGCAGTGACTCGTGGGGCTCTGAAGCTTTCTTT.

This chain connects TRBV5-5 to TRBJ1-6; TRBD1 is a possible D gene (5 bases). V gave up 4 bases and J gave up 8 bases, with 22 bases separating them. Germline-derived CDR1 and CDR2 are SGHKS and YYEKEE (reference sequence). The CDR3 has 17 amino acids. The CDR3 is CASSASAGEVGDSPLHF. CDR3 sequence (DNA): TGTGCCAGCAGCGCCTCAGCGGGGGAGGTCGGGGATTCACCCCTCCACTTT.

The rearrangement joins TRBV21-1 to TRBJ2-4; TRBD2, the D gene given by the table, was not confirmed from the DNA. TRBV21-1 is described as a pseudogene. The CDR3 loop spans 18 amino acids. The CDR3 here is CASSKGPSKRVAKNIQYF. In DNA form, the CDR3 reads TGTGCCAGCAGCAAAGGCCCGAGCAAGCGAGTAGCCAAAAACATTCAGTACTTC.

The gene calls are TRBV19 and TRBJ2-7; maybe TRBD1 (5 bases). In germline, CDR1 is LNHDA, CDR2 SQIVND (reference sequence). The CDR3 sequence is 16 residues long. V was cut by 3 bases and J by 5 bases, with 20 bases left in between. CDR3 coding DNA: TGTGCCAGTAGTATCCTGCCAGGGTCCACAGGACACGAGCAGTACTTC. Its protein product is CASSILPGSTGHEQYF.

This clone showed up just once. The chain joins TRBV27 to TRBJ2-7, with 9 bases fitting TRBD1. This CDR3 contains 15 residues. The V gene's germline CDR1 is MNHEY and CDR2 SMNVEV (reference sequence). Trimming removed 3 bases from V and 7 bases from J; junction bases left unmatched: 10. CDR3 residues: CASSFSMGQGVEQYF. For the CDR3, the DNA is TGTGCCAGCAGTTTCTCCATGGGACAGGGAGTAGAGCAGTACTTC.

The V and J genes are TRBV6-5 and TRBJ2-7; unclear D gene. The V gene lost 6 bases and the J gene lost 0 bases, with 9 bases spanning the gap. This CDR3 is 13 amino acids long. Germline assignment: CDR1 MNHEY and CDR2 SVGAGI. CDR3 loop: CASRRSSSYEQYF. The CDR3 DNA reads as TGTGCCAGCAGGCGCTCAAGCTCCTACGAGCAGTACTTC.

The rearrangement uses TRBV29-1 and TRBJ2-7; TRBD1 agrees at 9 bases. The germline CDR1 and CDR2 sequences are SQVTM and ANQGSEA. The CDR3 is made up of 15 amino acids. V dropped 3 bases and J dropped 2; count of bases not matched to a gene: 8. The CDR3 sequence is CSVEDRGAGAYEQYF. The CDR3 nucleotides read TGCAGCGTTGAGGACAGGGGAGCTGGCGCCTACGAGCAGTACTTC.

This chain connects TRBV5-1 to TRBJ2-6, with 7 nucleotides matching TRBD2. Trimming at V came to 4 bases and at J to 4 bases, leaving 5 bases not matched to a gene. This CDR3 is 15 amino acids long. Germline CDR1 reads SGHRS; CDR2 reads YFSETQ. CDR3 DNA sequence: TGCGCCAGCAGCCTACTAGCGAGCGGGGCCAACGTCCTGACTTTC. It translates to CASSLLASGANVLTF.

This chain joins TRBV14 and TRBJ2-7; no reliable D call. Trimming stripped 1 base from V and 12 bases from J, with 19 bases between. The CDR3 is made up of 14 amino acids. Germline V gives CDR1 SGHDN, CDR2 FVKESK. CDR3 coding DNA: TGTGCCAGCAGCCAAGTATCGACTTTCCGAACGATGTACTTC. As protein: CASSQVSTFRTMYF.

This clone was counted a single time. The CDR3 protein is CASSLSTPVSKNIQYF. DNA for the CDR3: TGTGCCAGCAGCCTGTCCACCCCGGTTTCCAAAAACATTCAGTACTTC. J is TRBJ2-4 and V is TRBV7-9; D is unresolved. There are 16 residues in the CDR3. Germline-derived CDR1 and CDR2 are SEHNR and FQNEAQ (reference sequence). V was cut by 5 bases and J by 2 bases, with 16 bases left in between.

The chain is built from TRBV7-6 and TRBJ2-1, with a weak D call TRBD2 (6 bases). This CDR3 is 15 amino acids long. Germline loops: CDR1 SGHVS, CDR2 FNYEAQ. V was pared by 1 base and J by 3 bases, with 10 bases between. The CDR3 DNA reads TGTGCCAGCAGCTTAGAGGCGGGGTTCTACAATGAGCAGTTCTTC. It is translated as CASSLEAGFYNEQFF.

The chain recombines TRBV7-2 with TRBJ1-2; 8 bases agree with TRBD1. The CDR3 contains 13 residues. With V trimmed by 3 bases and J by 5 bases, 2 bases remained unmatched. Germline CDR1 SGHTA, CDR2 FQGNSA. The CDR3 DNA follows: TGTGCCAGCAGCTTGGGACAGGAGTATGGCTACACCTTC. Its protein is CASSLGQEYGYTF.

This clone was detected only once. The CDR3 protein is CASSSIGPLGGNGYTF. The CDR3 bases are TGTGCCAGCAGTTCAATTGGTCCTCTTGGCGGCAATGGCTACACCTTC. V is TRBV28 and J is TRBJ1-2; D unresolved. From germline, CDR1 is MDHEN and CDR2 SYDVKM. This CDR3 comprises 16 residues. Trimming removed 4 bases at V and 6 bases at J, with 21 bases between.

The gene calls are TRBV10-1 and TRBJ2-3, with 14 nucleotides matching TRBD2. This CDR3 is built from 17 residues. Unmatched junction bases numbered 12, after V lost 11 bases and J lost 2 bases. Germline V gene sequence: CDR1 WNHNN, CDR2 SYGVQD (reference sequence). DNA for the CDR3: TGCGCCGGTTCCGGGACTAGCGGGAGTTCCCTCACAGATACGCAGTATTTT. It yields the protein CAGSGTSGSSLTDTQYF.

This clone was detected once. V usage is TRBV9 and J usage is TRBJ1-5; the D gene is possibly TRBD1 (6 bases). The CDR3 runs to 15 residues. Trimming removed 4 bases at V and 3 bases at J, with 14 bases between. Germline values: CDR1 SGDLS, CDR2 YYNGEE. The chain's CDR3 is CASSQQGTHNQPQHF. The CDR3, as DNA: TGTGCCAGCAGCCAACAGGGAACCCACAATCAGCCCCAGCATTTT.

This rearrangement joins TRBV9 to TRBJ1-3; a possible D gene is TRBD1 (6 bases). Germline assignment: CDR1 SGDLS and CDR2 YYNGEE. This CDR3 is built from 15 residues. V shed 3 bases and J shed 4 bases, with 14 bases lying between them. The CDR3 DNA reads as TGTGCCAGCAGCGGAACAGGGAGTCTAGGAAACACCATATATTTT. Translated: CASSGTGSLGNTIYF.

This clone was seen only once. The chain links TRBV7-9 to TRBJ2-2; TRBD2 aligns across 11 bases. This CDR3 region has 15 residues. Germline V gene data show CDR1 as SEHNR and CDR2 as FQNEAQ (reference sequence). Trimming at V came to 5 bases and at J to 3 bases, leaving 2 bases not matched to a gene. CDR3 sequence reads: CASSPTSGDTGELFF. The DNA of the CDR3 is TGTGCCAGCAGCCCGACTAGCGGGGACACCGGGGAGCTGTTTTTT.

This clone was detected once. The chain carries TRBV9 and TRBJ1-1; D is undetermined. Trimming took off 0 bases at V and 1 base at J, with 7 bases between the two ends. The CDR3 sequence is 14 residues long. Germline CDR1 SGDLS, CDR2 YYNGEE. The CDR3 nucleotides read TGTGCCAGCAGCGTAGTAGACAAGAACACTGAAGCTTTCTTT. It codes for CASSVVDKNTEAFF.

The rearrangement links TRBV30 to TRBJ1-6; perhaps TRBD1 as D (5 bases). Germline values: CDR1 GTSNPN, CDR2 SVGIG (reference sequence). Trimming cost V 1 base and J 10 bases, with 14 bases left between them. The CDR3 spans 14 residues. The CDR3 sequence is CAWSARQGGSPLHF. CDR3 in DNA: TGTGCCTGGAGTGCCCGCCAGGGAGGATCACCCCTCCACTTT.

The chain carries TRBV7-7 and TRBJ2-7; D might be TRBD2 (6 bases). Germline CDR1 reads SSHAT; CDR2 reads FNYEAQ (reference sequence). The CDR3 loop spans 13 amino acids. V was cut by 2 bases and J by 6 bases, with 11 bases left in between. This CDR3 reads CASSLSGAGEQYF. DNA for the CDR3: TGTGCCAGCAGCTTATCGGGAGCTGGCGAGCAGTACTTC.

The gene calls are TRBV2 and TRBJ2-5; 8 nucleotides match TRBD2. V gave up 7 bases and J gave up 1 base; unmatched junction bases: 5. Germline CDR1 is SNHLY and CDR2 is FYNNEI. CDR3 length equals 14 residues. The CDR3: CASKAGGIQETQYF. The CDR3 DNA is TGTGCCAGCAAGGCGGGAGGTATCCAAGAGACCCAGTACTTC.

This chain connects TRBV30 to TRBJ1-1, with a weak D call TRBD1 (6 bases). The CDR3 is made up of 14 amino acids. Trimming pared 0 bases from V and 4 bases from J, leaving 12 bases between. Germline V gene sequence: CDR1 GTSNPN, CDR2 SVGIG (reference sequence). The CDR3 DNA reads as TGTGCCTGGAGTGTCGGGGGGCCGGGCACTGAAGCTTTCTTT. It yields the protein CAWSVGGPGTEAFF.

This clone has more than one count but fewer than ten. The J gene is TRBJ1-1, the V gene TRBV27; D remains unclear. This CDR3 has 14 amino acids. The ends were cut back, 3 bases at V and 2 bases at J, with 10 bases in the middle. Per germline, CDR1 MNHEY and CDR2 SMNVEV (reference sequence). The CDR3 sequence is CASSFTQDNTEAFF. CDR3 DNA: TGTGCCAGCAGTTTCACCCAGGATAACACTGAAGCTTTCTTT.

This rearrangement joins TRBV7-2 to TRBJ2-7; 7 positions match TRBD2. CDR3 length equals 17 residues. The germline V gene has CDR1 SGHTA and CDR2 FQGNSA. V gave up 2 bases and J gave up 0 bases; unmatched junction bases: 10. CDR3 bases: TGTGCCAGCAGCTTAATGGGGTGGGGCGGGAGCTCCTACGAGCAGTACTTC. Its protein product is CASSLMGWGGSSYEQYF.

The gene calls are TRBV25-1 and TRBJ2-7; TRBD2 aligns across 7 bases. Germline CDR1 reads MGHDK; CDR2 reads SYGVNS. V shed 2 bases, J shed 3 bases, and the junction held 7 bases outside the gene matches. The CDR3 covers 15 residues. CDR3 DNA sequence: TGTGCCAGCAGTGAAAATACTGGCGGGAGCTACGAGCAGTACTTC. Protein product: CASSENTGGSYEQYF.

This rearrangement joins TRBV15 to TRBJ1-1; no definite D call. The length of the CDR3 is 12 residues. Trimming cost V 4 bases and J 2 bases, with 5 bases left between them. Germline-derived CDR1 and CDR2 are LNHNV and YYDKDF (reference sequence). CDR3 sequence reads: CATSNLNTEAFF. The CDR3 bases are TGTGCCACCAGCAATCTAAACACTGAAGCTTTCTTT.

V gene TRBV2 combines with J gene TRBJ1-4, with D maybe TRBD1 (5 bases). This CDR3 spans 15 amino acids. Per germline, CDR1 SNHLY and CDR2 FYNNEI. V was clipped by 3 bases and J by 0 bases, with 8 bases between them. CDR3 coding DNA: TGTGCCAGCAGTGAGGGGCTTGCAACTAATGAAAAACTGTTTTTT. It specifies CASSEGLATNEKLFF.

V usage is TRBV30 and J usage is TRBJ2-7, with TRBD1 matching 11 bases. There are 14 residues in the CDR3. V was clipped by 3 bases and J by 7 bases; unmatched bases: 8. The germline V gene has CDR1 GTSNPN and CDR2 SVGIG (reference sequence). Here the CDR3 reads CAWSWDRGSWEQYF. CDR3 sequence (DNA): TGTGCCTGGAGCTGGGACAGGGGGTCTTGGGAGCAGTACTTC.